This TCR beta chain was sequenced during a study of early T cells in non-severe SARS-CoV-2 infection (dated by TCRdb to 2020 to 2023). Looking at the study overall: TCR sequencing used bulk RNA from unsorted whole blood, so alpha and beta chains could not be paired. What the study reported, not specific to this receptor: VDJdb matching was skewed toward anti-spike CD8 responses and likely underestimated virus-specific expansions by missing private and CD4 specificities.

Looking up the germline V gene yields CDR1 SGDLS and CDR2 YYNGEE. V and J are truncated by 0 bases and 4 bases respectively, leaving an intervening sequence of 7 bases. There are 13 amino acids in the CDR3, from cysteine to phenylalanine inclusive. The entry retains the CDR3 DNA only, 39 bases that are in frame from base 1. There are a few counts of this clonotype. Its antigen remains unidentified. Within one base of it there is no much larger clone, and no base qualities were kept. The study was a case-control design nested within a healthcare worker cohort in London, UK, with weekly nasopharyngeal swab PCR tests and blood sampling. Healthcare workers were enrolled in the week of the UK lockdown, from 23 to 31 March 2020, and were followed every week for up to about 15 weeks. The protocol used for the library was 5' RACE. The sample was run on a NextSeq 500. The TCR library protocol attached unique molecular identifiers to individual cDNA molecules to correct for sequencing error and PCR bias. Both TCR alpha and beta chains were sequenced, and tight co-correlation was observed between alpha and beta sequence abundances in each sample. Regarding the original processing steps: Decombinator V4 was used to annotate the V gene, J gene and CDR3 of the TCR sequences. Expanded TCRs were defined as changing significantly between any two time points under a Poisson model with p below 0.0001. TCR abundances were normalised to the total number of TCRs sequenced per sample and expressed as counts per million. TRAV1-2 paired with TRAJ12, TRAJ20 or TRAJ33 defined MAIT TCRs, while TRAV10 paired with TRAJ18 defined iNKT TCRs. A search of VDJdb, accessed on 1 November 2021, was run for TCRs annotated to CMV, EBV and SARS-CoV-2, with TCRs annotated for multiple antigens excluded. TCRdb reanalyzed the raw reads on its own, using fastp at Q25 for trimming and MiXCR for clone calling, and kept in-frame beta chains. Rows matching on CDR3 protein sequence are summarized as one entry with the most common DNA and genes. TCRdb's processing, not the authors' own work, is the source of the V and J calls. A total of about 77,000 distinct CDR3 sequences appear in this sample, less than 15% of them only once. The ten largest account for roughly 16% of the sample.

The TCR originated in an adult who was a healthcare worker with PCR-confirmed SARS-CoV-2 infection or an uninfected control (not recorded which). The donor label of this sample is uncertain. The sample consisted of whole blood, taken at baseline. In this chain, TRBV9 is recombined with TRBJ1-1, with no confident D gene call. Read as DNA, the sequence is TGTGCCAGCAGCGTAGCTACGGGCACTGAAGCTTTCTTT. This codes for CASSVATGTEAFF.